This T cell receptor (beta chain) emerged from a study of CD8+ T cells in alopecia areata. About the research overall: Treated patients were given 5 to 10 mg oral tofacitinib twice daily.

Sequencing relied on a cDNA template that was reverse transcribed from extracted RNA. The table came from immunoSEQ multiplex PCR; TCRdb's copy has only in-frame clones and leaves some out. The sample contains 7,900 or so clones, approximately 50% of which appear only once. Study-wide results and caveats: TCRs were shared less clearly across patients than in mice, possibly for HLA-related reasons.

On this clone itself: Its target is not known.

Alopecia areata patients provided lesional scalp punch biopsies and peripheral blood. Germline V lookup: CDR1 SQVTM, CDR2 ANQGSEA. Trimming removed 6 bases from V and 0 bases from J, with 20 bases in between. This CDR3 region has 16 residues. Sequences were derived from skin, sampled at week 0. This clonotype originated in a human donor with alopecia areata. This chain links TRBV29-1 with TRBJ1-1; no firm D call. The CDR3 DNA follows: TGCAGCGTCTCCGGACGGAACCAACTGATGAACACTGAAGCTTTCTTT. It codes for CSVSGRNQLMNTEAFF.